The T cell receptor (beta chain) under discussion was sequenced for a study of blood T cell repertoires in COVID-19. The overall study: Samples of COVID-19 (acute and convalescent) were obtained from the United States, Italy and Spain.

The V end lost 4 bases, the J end lost 9 bases, and 10 bases lay between the germline ends. The CDR3 extends over 12 amino acids. Germline-derived CDR1 and CDR2 are MDHEN and SYDVKM. Profiling relied on immunoSEQ multiplex PCR, and the TCRdb table lists in-frame clones only, not all of them. The sample shows over 250,000 clones, roughly four fifths of them seen only once. The clonotype was recovered from a young man with acute COVID-19. This chain links TRBV28 with TRBJ2-1; a possible D gene is TRBD1 (6 bases). Sequencing used PBMCs or T cells enriched from blood (not recorded which). In nucleotides, the CDR3 is TGTGCCAGCAGTTACAGGGTGAGTGAGCAGTTCTTC. Protein product: CASSYRVSEQFF.